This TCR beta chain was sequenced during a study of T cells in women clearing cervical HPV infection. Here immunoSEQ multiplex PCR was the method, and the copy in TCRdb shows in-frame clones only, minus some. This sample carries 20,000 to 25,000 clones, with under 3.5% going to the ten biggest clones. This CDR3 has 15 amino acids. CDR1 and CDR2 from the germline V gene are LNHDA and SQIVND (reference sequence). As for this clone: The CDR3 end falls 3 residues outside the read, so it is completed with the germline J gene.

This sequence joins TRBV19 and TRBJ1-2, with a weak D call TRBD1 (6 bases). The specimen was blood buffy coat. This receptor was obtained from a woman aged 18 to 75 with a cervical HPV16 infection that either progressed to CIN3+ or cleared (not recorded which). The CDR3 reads CASSEQQGYLYDYTF. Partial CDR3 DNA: TGTGCCAGTAGTGAACAACAGGGATACCTATACGAC. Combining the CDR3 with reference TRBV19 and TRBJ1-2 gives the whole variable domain DGGITQSPKYLFRKEGQNVTLSCEQNLNHDAMYWYRQDPGQGLRLIYYSQIVNDFQKGDIAEGYSVSREKKESFPLTVTSAQKNPTAFYLCASSEQQGYLYDYTFGSGTRLTVV.